This note documents a single T cell receptor (beta chain) sequence. The antigen remains undetermined. With 6 bases clipped from V and 4 bases from J, the junction kept 3 bases outside the gene matches. Germline CDR1 and CDR2: MNHNS and SASEGT. The CDR3 runs 13 residues. This entry is derived from a study of cytomegalovirus exposure and HLA in healthy donors. About the research overall: The 120 validation repertoires and the approximately 690 first-cohort repertoires shared a platform, a later analysis reported. Study-level findings and limits: The study recorded 150 to 200 TCR beta chains that were cytomegalovirus-associated. Subsequent analysis of the 100 to 150 validation repertoires found a tendency for first-cohort TCR clusters to co-occur. Most TCR sequences showed up rarely, but some public TCRs showed up in many donors.

TCRdb keeps only in-frame clones here, not all; method: immunoSEQ multiplex PCR. The table has around 52,000 clones, roughly 93% seen once; the top ten hold approximately 5.5%. The source is a woman younger than 30 in good health and CMV-seronegative. The rearrangement joins TRBV6-1 to TRBJ2-3, with 8 bases that match TRBD1. Sequencing was done on a sample of PBMCs. The CDR3 is CASRWTGPDTQYF. CDR3 bases: TGTGCCAGCAGGTGGACAGGGCCAGATACGCAGTATTTT.